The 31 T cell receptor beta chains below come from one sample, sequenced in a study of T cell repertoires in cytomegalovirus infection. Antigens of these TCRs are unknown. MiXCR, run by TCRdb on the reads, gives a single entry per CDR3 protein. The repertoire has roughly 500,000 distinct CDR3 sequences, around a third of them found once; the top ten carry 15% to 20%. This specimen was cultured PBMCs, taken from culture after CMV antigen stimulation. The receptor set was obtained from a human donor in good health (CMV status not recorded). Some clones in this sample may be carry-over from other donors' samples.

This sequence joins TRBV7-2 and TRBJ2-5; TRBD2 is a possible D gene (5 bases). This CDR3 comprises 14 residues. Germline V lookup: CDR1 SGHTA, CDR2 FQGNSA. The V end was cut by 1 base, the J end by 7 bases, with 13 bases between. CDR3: CASSLGRQSRTQYF. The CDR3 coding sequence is TGTGCCAGCAGCTTAGGGAGGCAGTCCCGGACCCAGTACTTC.

The CDR3 is CSARRLAGGGTDTQYF. The CDR3 DNA follows: TGCAGTGCTCGACGTTTGGCGGGAGGAGGCACAGATACGCAGTATTTT. The genes are TRBV20-1 and TRBJ2-3; 8 bases map to TRBD2. The CDR3 contains 16 residues. Losses at the gene ends were 5 bases for V and 1 base for J; bases not matched to a gene: 11. CDR1 DFQATT and CDR2 SNEGSKA come from the germline V gene (reference sequence).

The CDR3 DNA reads TGTGCCAGCGGTACGGGAGCCGCAAATGAAAAACTGTTTTTT. Translating it yields CASGTGAANEKLFF. The chain couples TRBV28 to TRBJ1-4; D gene unclear. Germline-derived CDR1 and CDR2 are MDHEN and SYDVKM. This CDR3 region has 14 residues. V lost 8 bases and J 5 bases, leaving 15 bases between the germline ends.

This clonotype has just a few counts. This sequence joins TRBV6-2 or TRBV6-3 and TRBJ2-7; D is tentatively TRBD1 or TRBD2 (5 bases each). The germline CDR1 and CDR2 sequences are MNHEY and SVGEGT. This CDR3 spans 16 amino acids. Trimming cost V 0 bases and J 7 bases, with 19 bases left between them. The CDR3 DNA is TGTGCCAGCAGTTACTCGCCGGGACGATCCTCTGGAGAGCAGTACGTC. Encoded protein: CASSYSPGRSSGEQYV.

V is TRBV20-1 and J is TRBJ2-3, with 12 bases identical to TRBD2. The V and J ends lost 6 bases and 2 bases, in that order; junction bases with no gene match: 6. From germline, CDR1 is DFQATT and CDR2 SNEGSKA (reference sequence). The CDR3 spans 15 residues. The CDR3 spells CSATTSGRTTDTQYF. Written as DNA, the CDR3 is TGCAGTGCGACAACTAGCGGGAGGACCACAGATACGCAGTATTTT.

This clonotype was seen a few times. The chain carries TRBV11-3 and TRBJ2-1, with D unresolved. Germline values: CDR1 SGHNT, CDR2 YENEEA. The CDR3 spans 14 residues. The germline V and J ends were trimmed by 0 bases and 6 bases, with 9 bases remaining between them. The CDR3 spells CASSLDSLINEQFF. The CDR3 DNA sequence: TGTGCCAGCAGCTTAGATAGCTTAATCAATGAGCAGTTCTTC. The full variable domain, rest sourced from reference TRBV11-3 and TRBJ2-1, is EAGVVQSPRYKIIEKKQPVAFWCNPISGHNTLYWYLQNLGQGPELLIRYENEEAVDDSQLPKDRFSAERLKGVDSTLKIQPAELGDSAVYLCASSLDSLINEQFFGPGTRLTVL.

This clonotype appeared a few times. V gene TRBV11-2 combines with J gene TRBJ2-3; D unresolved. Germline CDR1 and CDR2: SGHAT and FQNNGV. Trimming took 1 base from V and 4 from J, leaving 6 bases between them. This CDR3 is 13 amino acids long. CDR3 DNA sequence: TGTGCCAGCAGCTTAGGAACGGCAGATACGCAGTATTTT. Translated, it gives CASSLGTADTQYF. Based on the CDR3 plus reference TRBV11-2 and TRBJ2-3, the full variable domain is EAGVAQSPRYKIIEKRQSVAFWCNPISGHATLYWYQQILGQGPKLLIQFQNNGVVDDSQLPKDRFSAERLKGVDSTLKIQPAKLEDSAVYLCASSLGTADTQYFGPGTRLTVL.

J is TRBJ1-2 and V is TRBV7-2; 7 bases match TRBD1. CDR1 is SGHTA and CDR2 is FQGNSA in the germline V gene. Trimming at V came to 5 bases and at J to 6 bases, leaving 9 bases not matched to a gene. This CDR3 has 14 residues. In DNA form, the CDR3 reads TGTGCCAGCAGCCCCAGACAGGGAACAGATGGCTACACCTTC. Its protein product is CASSPRQGTDGYTF.

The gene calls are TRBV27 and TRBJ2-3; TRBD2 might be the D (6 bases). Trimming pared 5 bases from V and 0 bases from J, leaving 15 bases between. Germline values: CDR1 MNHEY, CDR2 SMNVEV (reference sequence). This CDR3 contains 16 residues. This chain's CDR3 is CASSKQDYWSTDTQYF. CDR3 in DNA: TGTGCCAGCAGTAAACAGGACTACTGGAGCACAGATACGCAGTATTTT.

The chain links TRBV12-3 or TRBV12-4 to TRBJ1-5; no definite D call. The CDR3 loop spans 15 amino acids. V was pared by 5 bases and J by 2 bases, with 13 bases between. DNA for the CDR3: TGTGCCAGCAGTCCCGGGAAGCGTGGCAATCAGCCCCAGCATTTT. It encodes CASSPGKRGNQPQHF.

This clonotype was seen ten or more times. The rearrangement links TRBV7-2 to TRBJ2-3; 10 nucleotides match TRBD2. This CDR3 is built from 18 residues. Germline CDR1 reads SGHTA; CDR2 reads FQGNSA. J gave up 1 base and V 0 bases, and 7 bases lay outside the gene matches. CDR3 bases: TGTGCCAGCAGCTTAGCGGCTAGCGGGAGCGGAGGCACAGATACGCAGTATTTT. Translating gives CASSLAASGSGGTDTQYF.

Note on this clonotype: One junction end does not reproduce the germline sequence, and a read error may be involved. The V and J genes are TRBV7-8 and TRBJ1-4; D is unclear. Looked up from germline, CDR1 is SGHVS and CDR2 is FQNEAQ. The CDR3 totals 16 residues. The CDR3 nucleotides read TGTGCCAGCAGCCATACGGACTTCTCAACTAATGAAAAACTGTATTTT. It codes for CASSHTDFSTNEKLYF.

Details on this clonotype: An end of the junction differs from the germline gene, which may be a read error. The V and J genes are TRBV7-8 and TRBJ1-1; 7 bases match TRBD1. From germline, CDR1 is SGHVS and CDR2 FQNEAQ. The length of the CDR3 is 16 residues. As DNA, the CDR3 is TGTGCCAGCAGCGTAGCGGCCGGGACAGTGAACACTGAAGCTTTCTTT. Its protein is CASSVAAGTVNTEAFF.

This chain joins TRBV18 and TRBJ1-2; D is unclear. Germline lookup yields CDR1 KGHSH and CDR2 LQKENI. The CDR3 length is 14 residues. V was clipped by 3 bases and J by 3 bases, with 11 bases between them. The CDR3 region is CASSPNRGDYGYTF. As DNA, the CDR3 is TGTGCCAGCTCACCTAACCGAGGCGACTATGGCTACACCTTC.

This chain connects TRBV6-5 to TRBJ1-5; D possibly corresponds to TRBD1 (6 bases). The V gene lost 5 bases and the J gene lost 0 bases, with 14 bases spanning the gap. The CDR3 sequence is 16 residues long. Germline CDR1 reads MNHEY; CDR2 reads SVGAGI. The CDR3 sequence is CASSRGGLYSNQPQHF. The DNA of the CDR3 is TGTGCCAGCAGTAGGGGGGGGCTGTATAGCAATCAGCCCCAGCATTTT.

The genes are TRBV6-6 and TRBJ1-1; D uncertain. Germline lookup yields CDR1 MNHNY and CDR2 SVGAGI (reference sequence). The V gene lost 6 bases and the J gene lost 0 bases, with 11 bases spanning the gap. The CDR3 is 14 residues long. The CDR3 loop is CASSSRPVNTEAFF. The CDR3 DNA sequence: TGTGCCAGCAGCTCCCGTCCCGTGAACACTGAAGCTTTCTTT.

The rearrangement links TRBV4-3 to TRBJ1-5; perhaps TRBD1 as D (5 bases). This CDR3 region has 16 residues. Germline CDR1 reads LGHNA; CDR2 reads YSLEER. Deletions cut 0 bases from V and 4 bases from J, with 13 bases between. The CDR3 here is CASSQDATARNQPQHF. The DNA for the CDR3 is TGCGCCAGCAGCCAAGACGCGACAGCAAGAAATCAGCCCCAGCATTTT.

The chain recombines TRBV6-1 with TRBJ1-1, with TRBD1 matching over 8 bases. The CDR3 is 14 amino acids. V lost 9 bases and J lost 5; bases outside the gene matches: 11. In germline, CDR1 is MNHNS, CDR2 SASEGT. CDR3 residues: CASLRGPLLTEAFF. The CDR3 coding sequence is TGTGCCAGTCTCAGGGGGCCCCTTTTAACTGAAGCTTTCTTT.

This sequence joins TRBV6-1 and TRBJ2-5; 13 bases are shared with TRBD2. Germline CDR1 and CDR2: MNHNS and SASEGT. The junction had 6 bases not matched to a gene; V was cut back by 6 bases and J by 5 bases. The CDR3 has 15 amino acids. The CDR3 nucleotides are TGTGCCAGCAGACCGGGACTAGCGGGATGGGAGACCCAGTACTTC. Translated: CASRPGLAGWETQYF.

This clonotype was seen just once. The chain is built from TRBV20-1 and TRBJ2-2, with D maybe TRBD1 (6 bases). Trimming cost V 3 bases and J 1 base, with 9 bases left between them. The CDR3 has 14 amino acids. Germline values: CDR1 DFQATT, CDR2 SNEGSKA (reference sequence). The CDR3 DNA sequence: TGCAGTGCTAGCAAGGGACAGAACACCGGGGAGCTGTTTTTT. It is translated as CSASKGQNTGELFF.

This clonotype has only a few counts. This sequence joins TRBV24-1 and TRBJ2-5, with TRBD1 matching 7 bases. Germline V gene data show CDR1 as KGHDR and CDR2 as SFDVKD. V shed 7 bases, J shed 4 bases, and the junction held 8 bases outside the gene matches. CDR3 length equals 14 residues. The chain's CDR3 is CATSETGRRETQYF. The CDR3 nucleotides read TGTGCCACCAGCGAGACAGGGCGGAGAGAGACCCAGTACTTC.

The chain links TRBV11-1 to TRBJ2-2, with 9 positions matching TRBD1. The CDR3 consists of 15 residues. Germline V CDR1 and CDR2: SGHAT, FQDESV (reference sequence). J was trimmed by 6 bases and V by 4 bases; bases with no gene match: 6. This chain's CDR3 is CASSSRDRGAGELFF. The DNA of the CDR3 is TGTGCCAGCAGCTCGAGAGACAGGGGGGCCGGGGAGCTGTTTTTT.

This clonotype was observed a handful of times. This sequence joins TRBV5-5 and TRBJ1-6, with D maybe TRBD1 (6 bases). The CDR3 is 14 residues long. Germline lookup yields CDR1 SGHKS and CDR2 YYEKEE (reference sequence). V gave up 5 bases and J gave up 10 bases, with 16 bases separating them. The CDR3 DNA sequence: TGTGCCAGCAGAGTCGCAGGGGCAGGGTCACCCCTCCACTTT. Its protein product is CASRVAGAGSPLHF.

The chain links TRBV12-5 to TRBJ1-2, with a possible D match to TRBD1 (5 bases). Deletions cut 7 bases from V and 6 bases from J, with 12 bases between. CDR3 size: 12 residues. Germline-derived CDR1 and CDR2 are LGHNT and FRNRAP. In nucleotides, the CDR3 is TGTGCTAGTGACTTGGGGGTCCATGGCTACACCTTC. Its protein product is CASDLGVHGYTF.

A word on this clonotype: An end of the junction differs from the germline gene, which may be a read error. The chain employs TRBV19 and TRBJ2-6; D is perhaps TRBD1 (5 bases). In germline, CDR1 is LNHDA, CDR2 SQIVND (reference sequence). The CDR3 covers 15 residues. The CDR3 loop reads CASSIGGSGANGLTF. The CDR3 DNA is TGTGCCAGTAGTATCGGCGGCTCTGGGGCCAACGGCCTGACTTTC.

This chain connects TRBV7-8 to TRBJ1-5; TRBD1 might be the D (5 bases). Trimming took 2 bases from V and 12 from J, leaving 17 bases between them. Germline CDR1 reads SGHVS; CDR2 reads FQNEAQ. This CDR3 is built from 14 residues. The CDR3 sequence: CASSLTGTDKFQHF. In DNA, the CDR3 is TGTGCCAGCAGCTTAACCGGGACCGATAAGTTCCAGCATTTT.

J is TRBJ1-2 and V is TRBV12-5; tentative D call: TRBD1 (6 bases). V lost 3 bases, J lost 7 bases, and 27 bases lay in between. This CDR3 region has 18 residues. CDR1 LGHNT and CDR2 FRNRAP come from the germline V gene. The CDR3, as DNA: TGTGCTAGTGGTTTTTCCACCTCGACGGGGACATTTTCAGGTGGCTACACCTTC. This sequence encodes CASGFSTSTGTFSGGYTF.

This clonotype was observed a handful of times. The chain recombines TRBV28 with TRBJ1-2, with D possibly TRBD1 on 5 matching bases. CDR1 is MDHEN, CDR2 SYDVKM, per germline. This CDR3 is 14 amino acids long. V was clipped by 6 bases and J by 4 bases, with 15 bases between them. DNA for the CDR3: TGTGCCAGCAGAACCTCACAGGAAACCTATGGCTACACCTTC. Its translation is CASRTSQETYGYTF.

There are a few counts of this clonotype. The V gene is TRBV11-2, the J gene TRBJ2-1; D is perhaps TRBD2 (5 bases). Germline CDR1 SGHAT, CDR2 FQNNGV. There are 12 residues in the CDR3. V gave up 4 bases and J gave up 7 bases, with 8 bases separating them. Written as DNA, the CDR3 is TGTGCCAGCAGCTCCGGAGGAAATGAGCAGTTCTTC. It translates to CASSSGGNEQFF.

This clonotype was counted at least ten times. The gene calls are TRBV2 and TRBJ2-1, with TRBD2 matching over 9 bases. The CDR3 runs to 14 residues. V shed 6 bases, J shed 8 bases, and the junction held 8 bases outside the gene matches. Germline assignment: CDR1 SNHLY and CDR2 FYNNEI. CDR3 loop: CASRREGLSDEQFF. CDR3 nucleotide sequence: TGTGCCAGCAGGCGGGAGGGCCTTTCCGATGAGCAGTTCTTC.

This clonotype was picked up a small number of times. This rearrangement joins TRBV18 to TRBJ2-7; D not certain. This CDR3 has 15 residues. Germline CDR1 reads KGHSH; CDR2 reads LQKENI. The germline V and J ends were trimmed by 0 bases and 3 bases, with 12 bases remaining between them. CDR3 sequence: CASSPPSGNSYEQYF. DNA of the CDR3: TGTGCCAGCTCACCACCGTCAGGTAACAGCTACGAGCAGTACTTC.